Listed below are T cell receptor beta chains from one sample, sequenced in a study of cytomegalovirus exposure and HLA in healthy donors. Profiling relied on immunoSEQ multiplex PCR, and the TCRdb table lists in-frame clones only, not all of them. The table shows some 340,000 clones, with 87% occurring only once. The specimen was PBMCs. The receptors originated from a woman aged 25 to 39 in good health and CMV-seropositive. CDR3s include the opening cysteine and the closing phenylalanine or tryptophan. Fields, in order: V gene, D gene, clone size, J gene, CDR3 protein, CDR3 DNA. A D gene is named only where the DNA matches it firmly. The size entry is marked missing in some rows and otherwise reads once, few, many or a size class.

>TRBV2|TRBD2|once|TRBJ2-3
CATQSRRGGPFSTDTQYF
TGTGCCACCCAGTCCAGGCGGGGGGGCCCATTTAGCACAGATACGCAGTATTTT
>TRBV19|NA|NA|TRBJ2-1
CASSIFTSLTYYNEQFF
TGTGCCAGTAGTATATTTACTAGCCTCACCTATTACAATGAGCAGTTCTTC
>TRBV5-1|NA|NA|TRBJ1-2
CASRQGDYGYTF
TGCGCCAGCAGACAGGGAGACTATGGCTACACCTTC
>TRBV9|NA|NA|TRBJ2-1
CASTEGLGVREQFF
TGTGCCAGCACCGAAGGTCTCGGGGTACGGGAGCAGTTCTTC
>TRBV2|NA|few|TRBJ1-1
CASSDSLTEAFF
TGTGCCAGCAGTGACAGTCTTACTGAAGCTTTCTTT
>TRBV7-8|NA|NA|TRBJ1-1
CASSLERGQGVTEAFF
TGTGCCAGCAGCTTAGAACGAGGGCAGGGTGTCACTGAAGCTTTCTTT
>TRBV5-1|NA|once|TRBJ2-7
CASSTFGAGQLPYEQYF
TGCGCCAGCAGCACCTTTGGGGCGGGACAACTTCCCTACGAGCAGTACTTC
>TRBV7-3|NA|NA|TRBJ1-1
CASSPFMNTEAFF
TGTGCCAGCAGCCCCTTCATGAACACTGAAGCTTTCTTT
>TRBV9|TRBD1|NA|TRBJ1-5
CASSGGTGGDNQPQHF
TGTGCCAGCAGCGGGGGGACAGGGGGAGACAATCAGCCCCAGCATTTT
>TRBV18|NA|once|TRBJ1-3
CASSPPGQLYSGNTIYF
TGTGCCAGCTCACCACCGGGGCAGCTCTACTCTGGAAACACCATATATTTT
>TRBV5-1|NA|few|TRBJ1-2
CASSWGTGGYTF
TGCGCCAGCAGCTGGGGGACGGGTGGCTACACCTTC
>TRBV27|NA|NA|TRBJ1-2
CASSLNPRSRGYTF
TGTGCCAGCAGTCTAAACCCGCGTTCCAGAGGCTACACCTTC
>TRBV9|NA|NA|TRBJ2-3
CASSPPAVGSPSDTQYF
TGTGCCAGCAGCCCTCCGGCGGTGGGGTCTCCTTCAGATACGCAGTATTTT
>TRBV6-1|TRBD1|NA|TRBJ2-3
CASSDTGQSTDTQYF
TGTGCCAGCAGTGATACGGGACAGAGCACAGATACGCAGTATTTT
>TRBV7-2|TRBD1|NA|TRBJ1-5
CASSLQGALSNQPQHF
TGTGCCAGCAGCTTACAGGGGGCGCTTAGCAATCAGCCCCAGCATTTT
>TRBV19|NA|once|TRBJ2-4
CASSIGFGNIQYF
TGTGCCAGTAGTATTGGGTTCGGGAACATTCAGTACTTC
>TRBV27|TRBD2|NA|TRBJ2-7
CASSFRTSGGGLSIYEQYF
TGTGCCAGCAGTTTCCGGACTAGCGGGGGGGGGCTATCCATCTACGAGCAGTACTTC
>TRBV5-6|NA|NA|TRBJ2-7
CASSLGAPYEQYF
TGTGCCAGCAGCTTGGGTGCCCCTTACGAGCAGTACTTC
>TRBV28|NA|NA|TRBJ2-7
CASSAPPGGPYEQYF
TGTGCCAGCAGTGCTCCCCCCGGGGGCCCCTACGAGCAGTACTTC
>TRBV6-1|TRBD2|NA|TRBJ2-1
CASRGLAGVLNEQFF
TGTGCCAGCAGAGGACTAGCGGGGGTCCTCAATGAGCAGTTCTTC
>TRBV15|NA|NA|TRBJ1-2
CATRSTYYGYTF
TGTGCCACCAGGTCCACCTACTATGGCTACACCTTC
>TRBV5-6|NA|NA|TRBJ1-1
CASSLGRVNTEAFF
TGTGCCAGCAGCTTGGGCAGGGTGAACACTGAAGCTTTCTTT
>TRBV28|NA|NA|TRBJ2-2
CASSLSGTGELFF
TGTGCCAGCAGTTTATCTGGGACCGGGGAGCTGTTTTTT
>TRBV19|TRBD1|NA|TRBJ2-1
CASSIQGQGNEQFF
TGTGCCAGTAGTATACAAGGACAGGGGAATGAGCAGTTCTTC
>TRBV28|NA|NA|TRBJ1-2
CASSFHGLRGYTF
TGTGCCAGCAGTTTCCATGGACTGAGGGGCTACACCTTC